This is a list of T cell receptor beta chains from one sample in a study of metastatic and nonmetastatic thyroid tumors. TCRdb reanalyzed the PCR reads via MiXCR. The table has roughly 4,100 clones, nearly 35% seen once. Sequences were obtained from adjacent normal tissue. The receptors here all came from a female donor with papillary thyroid cancer or a benign thyroid nodule (not recorded which). Some clones in this sample may be carry-over from other donors' samples. The CDR3 runs from the conserved cysteine through the conserved F or W. Each record gives: V gene, J gene, D gene, clone size, CDR3 DNA, CDR3 protein. The D gene is left open where the match is weak. A clone size is listed for some rows: how often the clone was seen (once, few, many), or a class if it is expanded.

TRBV7-2	TRBJ1-5	-	-	TGTGCCAGCAGCTTAGGACCCAATCAGCCCCAGCATTTT	CASSLGPNQPQHF
TRBV11-2	TRBJ2-1	-	-	TGTGCCAGCAGCTTAGGTCCCAGCAGATACAATGAGCAGTTCTTC	CASSLGPSRYNEQFF
TRBV4-1	TRBJ1-5	-	once	TGCGCCAGCAGCCAAGTCCCAGGGAGCAATCAGCCCCAGCATTTT	CASSQVPGSNQPQHF
TRBV24-1	TRBJ2-7	TRBD1	-	TGTGCCACCAGTGATTTTGGGGACAGGTTGCACGAAGAGGACCAGTACTTC	CATSDFGDRLHEEDQYF
TRBV5-6	TRBJ1-2	-	medium-sized	TGTGCCAGCAGCGTCGGGACTAACTATGGCTACACCTTC	CASSVGTNYGYTF
TRBV20-1	TRBJ2-7	TRBD1	large	TGCAGTGCTCAAGACCGGGACAGGGGTACCTACGAGCAGTACTTC	CSAQDRDRGTYEQYF
TRBV28	TRBJ1-2	-	few	TGTGCCAGCAGTTTACGCAGGGACTATAACTATGGCTACACCTTC	CASSLRRDYNYGYTF
TRBV12-3/TRBV12-4	TRBJ2-5	-	few	TGTGCCAGCAGTCCCGCGGGGCCATGGGGCCGGACCCAGTACTTC	CASSPAGPWGRTQYF
TRBV3-1	TRBJ2-7	TRBD2	-	TGTGCCAGCAGCGTCGGGACTAGCGACTACGAGCAGTACTTC	CASSVGTSDYEQYF
TRBV12-3/TRBV12-4	TRBJ1-2	-	-	TGTGCCAGCAGATACGGGGGTCCGTCTGGCTACACCTTC	CASRYGGPSGYTF
TRBV28	TRBJ1-5	-	-	TGTGGCAGCAGTTTACAGGGACCGCAGCACCAGCACTTT	CGSSLQGPQHQHF
TRBV12-3/TRBV12-4	TRBJ1-3	-	few	TGTGCCAGCAGTTTACACTCTGGAAACACCATATATTTT	CASSLHSGNTIYF
TRBV12-3/TRBV12-4	TRBJ2-4	TRBD2	few	TGTGCCAGCATCCTAGTGGGAGGGAAAAACATTCAGTACTTC	CASILVGGKNIQYF